The 21 T cell receptor beta chains below all came from one sample that was sequenced in a study of beta chain features in type 1 diabetes. Expressed TCRB transcripts were sequenced because the entire RNA isolate underwent reverse transcription. Measured with immunoSEQ multiplex PCR; TCRdb has only the in-frame clones, and not every one. Of 350,000 or so clones listed, around 19% are singletons. Sequenced input: naive CD4+ T cells from blood. These TCRs come from a woman in her late teens or twenties in good health.

This clone occurred a few times. The same CDR3 arises from other DNA sequences in this sample as well. The CDR3 DNA follows: TGTGCCAGCAGCTTATCCGAAGAGACCCAGTACTTC. Protein sequence: CASSLSEETQYF. This rearrangement joins TRBV7-9 to TRBJ2-5; D unclear. Germline lookup yields CDR1 SEHNR and CDR2 FQNEAQ (reference sequence). The CDR3 consists of 12 residues. The V gene lost 2 bases and the J gene lost 3 bases, with 4 bases spanning the gap. The complete variable domain, with remaining parts taken from reference TRBV7-9 and TRBJ2-5, reads DTGVSQNPRHKITKRGQNVTFRCDPISEHNRLYWYRQTLGQGPEFLTYFQNEAQLEKSRLLSDRFSAERPKGSFSTLEIQRTEQGDSAMYLCASSLSEETQYFGPGTRLLVL.

This clone was detected a few times. V is TRBV5-1 and J is TRBJ2-1, with a tentative D call TRBD1 (6 bases). Trimming removed 0 bases at V and 0 bases at J, with 10 bases between. Germline V gives CDR1 SGHRS, CDR2 YFSETQ. The CDR3 sequence is 16 residues long. Written as DNA, the CDR3 is TGCGCCAGCAGCTTGGCTGGGGGCGACTCCTACAATGAGCAGTTCTTC. The encoded protein is CASSLAGGDSYNEQFF. The variable domain in full, with the rest retrieved from reference TRBV5-1 and TRBJ2-1, is KAGVTQTPRYLIKTRGQQVTLSCSPISGHRSVSWYQQTPGQGLQFLFEYFSETQRNKGNFPGRFSGRQFSNSRSEMNVSTLELGDSALYLCASSLAGGDSYNEQFFGPGTRLTVL.

This chain links TRBV2 with TRBJ2-7; a possible D gene is TRBD1 (7 bases). Trimming removed 4 bases at V and 5 bases at J, with 24 bases between. This CDR3 has 17 residues. Germline-derived CDR1 and CDR2 are SNHLY and FYNNEI. In DNA, the CDR3 is TGTGCCAGCAGTGTGCCCGGAGGGGGCGAGAGGTGGAACGAGCAGTACTTC. Translating it yields CASSVPGGGERWNEQYF.

This clone came up a few times. This chain uses TRBV6-1 with TRBJ1-2; no reliable D call. Germline V gene sequence: CDR1 MNHNS, CDR2 SASEGT. V was trimmed by 1 base and J by 2 bases, leaving 11 bases between them. The CDR3 is 15 residues long. CDR3 in DNA: TGTGCCAGCAGTGAAGAGGCAGGCCGAAACTATGGCTACACCTTC. Translated, it gives CASSEEAGRNYGYTF.

The J gene is TRBJ2-3, the V gene TRBV15; 7 bases map to TRBD2. J gave up 2 bases and V 1 base, and 3 bases lay outside the gene matches. Germline CDR1 reads LNHNV; CDR2 reads YYDKDF (reference sequence). CDR3 length: 15 residues. CDR3 region: CATSRGGSNTDTQYF. CDR3 coding DNA: TGTGCCACCAGCAGAGGCGGGAGTAACACAGATACGCAGTATTTT.

As concerns this clone: The junction differs from germline at one of its ends, possibly a read error. V usage is TRBV7-7 and J usage is TRBJ2-2; D unclear. The CDR3 loop spans 12 amino acids. Germline V gene data show CDR1 as SSHAT and CDR2 as FNYEAQ (reference sequence). The CDR3 region has the DNA TGTGCTAGCAGCCCTAAGTTCGGGGAGCTGTTTTTT. Translation gives CASSPKFGELFF.

The chain recombines TRBV14 with TRBJ1-2; TRBD1 matches at 7 bases. The CDR3 contains 12 residues. Germline CDR1 and CDR2: SGHDN and FVKESK. The J segment lost 4 bases and the V segment lost 5 bases, leaving 1 base of the junction unmatched. The CDR3 is CASSRTGYGYTF. The CDR3 DNA reads as TGTGCCAGCAGCAGGACAGGCTATGGCTACACCTTC.

This clone was seen only a few times. This chain joins TRBV11-1 and TRBJ2-2; 8 bases are a match to TRBD2. Germline CDR1 reads SGHAT; CDR2 reads FQDESV (reference sequence). The CDR3 consists of 15 residues. V dropped 5 bases and J dropped 6; count of bases not matched to a gene: 8. CDR3 in amino acids: CASSPERREAGELFF. The DNA of the CDR3 is TGTGCCAGCAGCCCCGAGAGGCGGGAGGCCGGGGAGCTGTTTTTT.

The chain recombines TRBV9 with TRBJ2-2, with D possibly TRBD1 on 6 matching bases. CDR1 SGDLS and CDR2 YYNGEE come from the germline V gene. The V gene lost 6 bases and the J gene lost 0 bases, with 12 bases spanning the gap. This CDR3 contains 15 residues. CDR3 in amino acids: CASKPGHPNTGELFF. The DNA for the CDR3 is TGTGCCAGCAAGCCGGGACACCCGAACACCGGGGAGCTGTTTTTT.

The J gene is TRBJ2-7, the V gene TRBV28, with TRBD2 matching 11 bases. CDR1 is MDHEN and CDR2 is SYDVKM in the germline V gene. This CDR3 has 19 amino acids. J gave up 2 bases and V 6 bases, and 18 bases lay outside the gene matches. This CDR3 is CASSPGGWLAGGSTYEQYF. For the CDR3, the DNA is TGTGCCAGCAGCCCCGGGGGGTGGCTAGCGGGAGGAAGTACCTACGAGCAGTACTTC. Based on the CDR3 plus reference TRBV28 and TRBJ2-7, the full variable domain is DVKVTQSSRYLVKRTGEKVFLECVQDMDHENMFWYRQDPGLGLRLIYFSYDVKMKEKGDIPEGYSVSREKKERFSLILESASTNQTSMYLCASSPGGWLAGGSTYEQYFGPGTRLTVT.

The V gene is TRBV4-2, the J gene TRBJ2-5, with 13 bases aligning to TRBD2. CDR3 length equals 19 residues. Germline V gene sequence: CDR1 LGHNA, CDR2 YNFKEQ. V was clipped by 4 bases and J by 3 bases; unmatched bases: 14. The CDR3 coding sequence is TGTGCCAGCAGCCCCACCGGGACTAGCGGGATCTCAACGGAAGAGACCCAGTACTTC. Its protein is CASSPTGTSGISTEETQYF.

This clone showed up just a few times. CDR3 DNA sequence: TGTGCCAGCAGCTTCAGACTAGCGGGGGGAACAGATACGCAGTATTTT. Amino acids: CASSFRLAGGTDTQYF. This sequence joins TRBV7-8 and TRBJ2-3, with 13 bases that match TRBD2. Losses at the gene ends were 3 bases for V and 3 bases for J; bases not matched to a gene: 3. Germline V lookup: CDR1 SGHVS, CDR2 FQNEAQ. The CDR3 loop spans 16 amino acids.

This chain joins TRBV15 and TRBJ2-7; 13 bases align to TRBD2. CDR1 and CDR2 (germline): LNHNV, YYDKDF (reference sequence). V lost 0 bases to trimming and J lost 5 bases; unmatched junction nucleotides: 19. This CDR3 spans 21 amino acids. The CDR3 here is CATSRDNRIGTSGAAFHEQYF. The CDR3 DNA is TGTGCCACCAGCAGAGATAACCGAATAGGGACTAGCGGGGCGGCATTCCACGAGCAGTACTTC.

This chain joins TRBV9 and TRBJ2-2; 7 nucleotides agree with TRBD1. CDR3 length: 15 residues. V shed 5 bases, J shed 0 bases, and the junction held 4 bases outside the gene matches. The V gene's germline CDR1 is SGDLS and CDR2 YYNGEE. The CDR3 bases are TGTGCCAGCAGAGAGGGGGCGGCGAACACCGGGGAGCTGTTTTTT. Protein product: CASREGAANTGELFF.

The genes are TRBV4-3 and TRBJ1-1; TRBD1 is a possible D gene (6 bases). The ends were cut back, 3 bases at V and 5 bases at J, with 16 bases in the middle. The CDR3 sequence is 15 residues long. Germline V CDR1 and CDR2: LGHNA, YSLEER. The DNA for the CDR3 is TGCGCCAGCAGCCAGGGGGGAGGGGGAACGACTGAAGCTTTCTTT. As protein: CASSQGGGGTTEAFF.

The chain recombines TRBV21-1 with TRBJ2-5; TRBD1, the D gene given by the table, was not confirmed from the DNA. TRBV21-1 is deemed a pseudogene. CDR3 size: 15 residues. This CDR3 is CASSKGTGGRETQYF. CDR3 DNA: TGTGCCAGCAGCAAAGGCACAGGGGGCAGAGAGACCCAGTACTTC.

The J gene is TRBJ2-7, the V gene TRBV30; a possible D gene is TRBD1 (5 bases). The V gene's germline CDR1 is GTSNPN and CDR2 SVGIG (reference sequence). With 1 base removed from V and 4 bases from J, the gap between germline ends came to 14 bases. This CDR3 is built from 14 residues. CDR3 in DNA: TGTGCCTGGAGTGGCGACAGATTAAATTACGAGCAGTACTTC. Translating it yields CAWSGDRLNYEQYF.

This clone occurred a few times. The chain couples TRBV5-1 to TRBJ2-7; maybe TRBD2 (5 bases). This CDR3 has 14 amino acids. Germline lookup yields CDR1 SGHRS and CDR2 YFSETQ. V lost 1 base, J lost 2 bases, and 10 bases lay in between. CDR3 nucleotides: TGCGCCAGCAGCTTGTATCTGGGAGCCTACGAGCAGTACTTC. It yields the protein CASSLYLGAYEQYF.

This clone has more than one count but fewer than ten. The chain is built from TRBV5-4 and TRBJ2-7; 9 bases are a match to TRBD1. The CDR3 runs 14 residues. The germline V gene encodes CDR1 SGHNT and CDR2 YYREEE (reference sequence). Losses at the gene ends were 4 bases for V and 7 bases for J; bases not matched to a gene: 9. The DNA of the CDR3 is TGTGCCAGCAGCCTCCGGGACAGGGCGGAGGAGCAGTACTTC. Its translation is CASSLRDRAEEQYF.

CDR3 bases: TGTGCCAGCAGCTCTGACGAAGGGGGATATCAGCCCCAGCATTTT. This sequence encodes CASSSDEGGYQPQHF. The V and J genes are TRBV7-9 and TRBJ1-5; tentative D call: TRBD1 (6 bases). In germline, CDR1 is SEHNR, CDR2 FQNEAQ (reference sequence). The CDR3 runs 15 residues. The V gene lost 4 bases and the J gene lost 5 bases, with 15 bases spanning the gap.

The rearrangement joins TRBV11-3 to TRBJ2-5, with TRBD2 identical over 12 bases. The J segment lost 7 bases and the V segment lost 3 bases, leaving 9 bases of the junction unmatched. Germline values: CDR1 SGHNT, CDR2 YENEEA. The CDR3 is made up of 16 amino acids. The CDR3, as DNA: TGTGCCAGCAGCTTGAGGACTAGCGGGGCCGGAGGGACCCAGTACTTC. This encodes CASSLRTSGAGGTQYF.